The sequence of this T cell receptor beta chain was determined in a study of blood T cell repertoires in COVID-19. Repertoires were generated with immunoSEQ multiplex PCR, while TCRdb's copy carries only in-frame clones and drops some. The sample includes some 100,000 clones, approximately 90% of them seen just once. Trimming took off 1 base at V and 4 bases at J, with 8 bases between the two ends. Germline lookup yields CDR1 SGHRS and CDR2 YFSETQ. The CDR3 runs 13 residues. The clonotype originates from a middle-aged man with acute or convalescent COVID-19. The chain is built from TRBV5-1 and TRBJ1-2, with a tentative D call TRBD1 (6 bases). The sequencing input was peripheral blood. The CDR3 protein is CASSLSGVYGYTF. CDR3 coding DNA: TGCGCCAGCAGCTTGTCAGGGGTCTATGGCTACACCTTC.